This passage covers 25 T cell receptor beta chains from one sample sequenced in a study of cytotoxic CD8 clonotypes in ibrutinib-treated CLL. Sequencing was performed with immunoSEQ multiplex PCR; in TCRdb, only in-frame clones are kept and a portion is missing. The repertoire holds tens of thousands of clones, roughly 50% seen once, with over 25% in the top ten. This specimen was PBMCs, taken after 12 months of ibrutinib treatment. Source of these receptors: a human donor with chronic lymphocytic leukemia.

The V gene is TRBV30, the J gene TRBJ1-1; 7 bases align to TRBD1. From germline, CDR1 is GTSNPN and CDR2 SVGIG (reference sequence). V was pared by 3 bases and J by 0 bases, with 7 bases of the junction left unmatched. This CDR3 has 15 residues. The CDR3 DNA reads TGTGCCTGGAGAGGGGGACAGTTCATGAACACTGAAGCTTTCTTT. Protein product: CAWRGGQFMNTEAFF.

This clone was observed a handful of times. The rearrangement uses TRBV7-9 and TRBJ2-2; D not resolved. Trimming took 2 bases from V and 6 from J, leaving 7 bases between them. CDR1 and CDR2 (germline): SEHNR, FQNEAQ (reference sequence). The CDR3 is made up of 13 amino acids. CDR3 protein: CASSLQVSGELFF. The CDR3 nucleotides read TGTGCCAGCAGCTTACAGGTTTCCGGGGAGCTGTTTTTT.

The rearrangement joins TRBV28 to TRBJ2-7; 8 nucleotides agree with TRBD1. The CDR3 is 14 residues long. Germline V lookup: CDR1 MDHEN, CDR2 SYDVKM. Trimming cost V 6 bases and J 4 bases; bases outside gene matches: 8. CDR3 coding DNA: TGTGCCAGCAGCGAGACAGGGGTTCGATACGAGCAGTACTTC. Translated, it gives CASSETGVRYEQYF.

The gene calls are TRBV10-3 and TRBJ2-1, with D perhaps being TRBD1 or TRBD2 (5 bases each). Germline-derived CDR1 and CDR2 are ENHRY and SYGVKD. Trimming took off 6 bases at V and 8 bases at J, with 11 bases between the two ends. The CDR3 contains 12 residues. CDR3 amino acids: CAISRGRDEQFF. The CDR3 coding sequence is TGTGCCATCAGCCGGGGCCGCGATGAGCAGTTCTTC.

The chain links TRBV28 to TRBJ1-5; tentatively, D is TRBD1 (6 bases). V was pared by 5 bases and J by 2 bases, with 13 bases between. The CDR3 length is 15 residues. Germline-derived CDR1 and CDR2 are MDHEN and SYDVKM. The CDR3 protein is CASSTPGAGNQPQHF. CDR3 DNA sequence: TGTGCCAGCAGTACCCCAGGGGCGGGCAATCAGCCCCAGCATTTT.

The rearrangement uses TRBV7-9 and TRBJ1-5; D uncertain. Trimming took 5 bases from V and 9 from J, leaving 11 bases between them. The CDR3 is 12 amino acids. Per the germline V gene, CDR1 is SEHNR and CDR2 is FQNEAQ (reference sequence). The CDR3 is CASSPIAGPQHF. CDR3 coding DNA: TGTGCCAGCAGCCCGATAGCAGGGCCCCAGCATTTT. Filled out from reference TRBV7-9 and TRBJ1-5, the complete variable domain reads DTGVSQNPRHKITKRGQNVTFRCDPISEHNRLYWYRQTLGQGPEFLTYFQNEAQLEKSRLLSDRFSAERPKGSFSTLEIQRTEQGDSAMYLCASSPIAGPQHFGDGTRLSIL.

The J gene is TRBJ1-3, the V gene TRBV19; no reliable D call. Germline loops: CDR1 LNHDA, CDR2 SQIVND (reference sequence). V was trimmed by 3 bases and J by 0 bases, leaving 6 bases between them. The CDR3 loop spans 14 amino acids. DNA for the CDR3: TGTGCCAGTAGTATTTCCCCCTCTGGAAACACCATATATTTT. Translated, it gives CASSISPSGNTIYF. Combining the CDR3 with reference TRBV19 and TRBJ1-3 gives the whole variable domain DGGITQSPKYLFRKEGQNVTLSCEQNLNHDAMYWYRQDPGQGLRLIYYSQIVNDFQKGDIAEGYSVSREKKESFPLTVTSAQKNPTAFYLCASSISPSGNTIYFGEGSWLTVV.

CDR3 DNA: TGTGCCAGCAGCTCAGGGATCCCTGAAAAACTGTTTTTT. Its protein product is CASSSGIPEKLFF. V usage is TRBV7-9 and J usage is TRBJ1-4; D perhaps matches TRBD1 (5 bases). Germline loops: CDR1 SEHNR, CDR2 FQNEAQ (reference sequence). The CDR3 is made up of 13 amino acids. The V gene lost 4 bases and the J gene lost 7 bases, with 10 bases spanning the gap.

The chain couples TRBV7-8 to TRBJ1-6, with 9 bases fitting TRBD1. The germline V gene has CDR1 SGHVS and CDR2 FQNEAQ. The junction had 4 bases not matched to a gene; V was cut back by 6 bases and J by 1 base. The CDR3 consists of 16 residues. The CDR3 coding sequence is TGTGCCAGCAGACAACAGGGGGCTTCCTATAATTCACCCCTCCACTTT. Translation gives CASRQQGASYNSPLHF.

V is TRBV28 and J is TRBJ1-5, with 12 bases aligning to TRBD1. The trim removed 3 bases at V and 7 bases at J, leaving 4 bases unmatched. Looked up from germline, CDR1 is MDHEN and CDR2 is SYDVKM. The CDR3 spans 15 residues. As DNA, the CDR3 is TGTGCCAGCAGTTTTCCGGGACAGGGGGCACAGCCCCAGCATTTT. Protein: CASSFPGQGAQPQHF.

The chain is built from TRBV21-1 and TRBJ1-2. TRBV21-1 is reported as a pseudogene. The CDR3 sequence is 14 residues long. Written as DNA, the CDR3 is TGTGCCAGCAGCAGGCGCGGTGGGGTCTATGGCTACACCTTC. Amino acid sequence: CASSRRGGVYGYTF.

This clone was detected only a few times. The CDR3 nucleotides read TGTGCCACCAGCATGCTCAGGGGAATGGGTTCACCCCTCCACTTT. It encodes CATSMLRGMGSPLHF. This chain joins TRBV15 and TRBJ1-6; D might be TRBD1 (6 bases). The CDR3 is 15 amino acids. CDR1 and CDR2 (germline): LNHNV, YYDKDF (reference sequence). V lost 4 bases and J lost 9, with 16 bases in between.

This clone was detected only a few times. J is TRBJ2-1 and V is TRBV28; D unresolved. CDR1 and CDR2 from the germline V gene are MDHEN and SYDVKM. CDR3 length equals 15 residues. V was clipped by 3 bases and J by 7 bases, with 16 bases between them. The CDR3 region has the DNA TGTGCCAGCAGTTTTCTCTCCGCCTTCTCGAATGAGCAGTTCTTC. It codes for CASSFLSAFSNEQFF.

This rearrangement joins TRBV28 to TRBJ2-7, with TRBD2 matching 10 bases. Germline loops: CDR1 MDHEN, CDR2 SYDVKM. V was clipped by 2 bases and J by 3 bases; unmatched bases: 4. There are 15 residues in the CDR3. CDR3 in DNA: TGTGCCAGCAGTTTACCTAGCGGGAGCTACTACGAGCAGTACTTC. Translating gives CASSLPSGSYYEQYF.

In its sample, this clone was seen a few times. The chain carries TRBV28 and TRBJ1-2, with D possibly TRBD1 on 5 matching bases. This CDR3 region has 13 residues. Trimming stripped 8 bases from V and 6 bases from J, with 16 bases between. Germline V gene lookup returns CDR1 MDHEN and CDR2 SYDVKM. This CDR3 reads CASEAQGWDGYTF. For the CDR3, the DNA is TGTGCCAGCGAGGCGCAGGGCTGGGATGGCTACACCTTC.

Comment on this clone: The same CDR3 is also encoded by other DNA sequences in this sample. The chain carries TRBV27 and TRBJ2-3; D is undetermined. Germline V lookup: CDR1 MNHEY, CDR2 SMNVEV (reference sequence). This CDR3 has 11 residues. Trimming cost V 7 bases and J 0 bases, with 2 bases left between them. The chain's CDR3 is CASTSTDTQYF. Here the CDR3 DNA reads TGTGCCAGCACCAGCACAGATACGCAGTATTTT.

The chain combines TRBV30 with TRBJ2-7; D unresolved. Germline CDR1 GTSNPN, CDR2 SVGIG (reference sequence). The CDR3 extends over 12 amino acids. The germline V and J ends were trimmed by 3 bases and 9 bases, with 15 bases remaining between them. CDR3 amino acids: CAWRSLGNPQYF. Written as DNA, the CDR3 is TGTGCCTGGAGGTCCCTCGGAAACCCGCAGTACTTC.

This clone turned up a few times. J is TRBJ1-4 and V is TRBV19; 9 bases match TRBD1. The germline V gene encodes CDR1 LNHDA and CDR2 SQIVND (reference sequence). With 9 bases clipped from V and 5 bases from J, the junction kept 4 bases outside the gene matches. This CDR3 has 13 amino acids. The chain's CDR3 is CASKGTGNEKLFF. The CDR3 DNA follows: TGTGCCAGCAAGGGGACAGGGAATGAAAAACTGTTTTTT.

This clone came up once. This chain joins TRBV19 and TRBJ1-5, with D perhaps TRBD1 (6 bases). V lost 6 bases and J lost 0, with 9 bases in between. The CDR3 extends over 14 amino acids. From germline, CDR1 is LNHDA and CDR2 SQIVND (reference sequence). The CDR3 DNA is TGTGCCAGTAGGCCGACAGGTAGCAATCAGCCCCAGCATTTT. It encodes CASRPTGSNQPQHF.

The J gene is TRBJ2-7, the V gene TRBV6-1, with D tentatively TRBD1 (8 bases). V was shortened by 6 bases and J by 5 bases, with 20 bases between the two germline ends. This CDR3 spans 15 amino acids. Germline V gene lookup returns CDR1 MNHNS and CDR2 SASEGT. Here the CDR3 DNA reads TGTGCCAGCAGGGCAGGGGGCGCGGGGGTCGACGAGCAGTACTTC. The encoded protein is CASRAGGAGVDEQYF.

The rearrangement links TRBV30 to TRBJ1-5; unclear D gene. The V end was cut by 0 bases, the J end by 5 bases, with 11 bases between. The CDR3 loop spans 14 amino acids. In germline, CDR1 is GTSNPN, CDR2 SVGIG (reference sequence). CDR3 sequence: CAWSVTAGDQPQHF. The CDR3 DNA reads TGTGCCTGGAGTGTAACGGCTGGGGATCAGCCCCAGCATTTT.

The CDR3 nucleotides are TGTGCCATCAGTGACTCCTTCAGGGATACCTATGGCTACACCTTC. Translating gives CAISDSFRDTYGYTF. The chain carries TRBV10-3 and TRBJ1-2, with D possibly TRBD1 on 5 matching bases. V lost 3 bases and J lost 4, with 15 bases in between. Germline CDR1 reads ENHRY; CDR2 reads SYGVKD. The length of the CDR3 is 15 residues.

J is TRBJ2-7 and V is TRBV23-1; 11 nucleotides agree with TRBD1. TRBV23-1 is sorted into the ORF group, with uncertain function. V lost 0 bases and J lost 2; bases outside the gene matches: 12. The CDR3 is made up of 19 amino acids. The CDR3 DNA follows: TGCGCCAGCAGTCAATCGGGTCTGGACAGGGGGCCAAGTGCCTACGAGCAGTACTTC. It codes for CASSQSGLDRGPSAYEQYF.

The chain couples TRBV5-6 to TRBJ1-2; D is unclear. V was trimmed by 5 bases and J by 8 bases, leaving 13 bases between them. The CDR3 spans 12 residues. Germline V gene data show CDR1 as SGHDT and CDR2 as YYEEEE. In nucleotides, the CDR3 is TGTGCCAGCAGTCTTGTACGAGGGGGCTACACCTTC. Encoded protein: CASSLVRGGYTF.

This chain connects TRBV5-1 to TRBJ1-2; D might be TRBD1 (5 bases). The CDR3 totals 12 residues. V lost 1 base to trimming and J lost 8 bases, with 9 bases between them. Germline V gene data show CDR1 as SGHRS and CDR2 as YFSETQ. The CDR3 sequence is CASSLTGEGYTF. CDR3 DNA: TGCGCCAGCAGCTTGACGGGGGAAGGCTACACCTTC. The full variable domain, in which reference TRBV5-1 and TRBJ1-2 provide the parts outside the CDR3, is KAGVTQTPRYLIKTRGQQVTLSCSPISGHRSVSWYQQTPGQGLQFLFEYFSETQRNKGNFPGRFSGRQFSNSRSEMNVSTLELGDSALYLCASSLTGEGYTFGSGTRLTVV.